This T cell receptor (beta chain) was documented in a study of blood T cell repertoires in COVID-19. For the study at large: Acute and convalescent COVID-19 samples came from the United States, Italy and Spain. T cells, B-cell-depleted T cells, or PBMCs supplied cDNA or gDNA.

This study enrolled people aged roughly 18 to 89 from about 26 US geographic areas. In the authors' methods: Amplified reference gene primers provided the basis for estimating nucleated cell counts. Clones were read by immunoSEQ multiplex PCR, and TCRdb kept only the in-frame ones, dropping some. That table furnishes V, J and clone size, whereas the DNA furnished D and trimming. This table has around 200,000 clones, just over 85% appearing once. This CDR3 is 16 amino acids long. Germline V gives CDR1 SGHKS, CDR2 YYEKEE (reference sequence). V was clipped by 3 bases and J by 4 bases; unmatched bases: 9.

This TCR came from a woman in her 40s with acute COVID-19. The genes are TRBV5-5 and TRBJ1-2, with 10 bases lining up with TRBD1. Sequencing was performed on PBMCs or T cells enriched from blood (not recorded which). The CDR3 DNA reads as TGTGCCAGCAGCTCCCCGGGACAGGGGATGGGCTATGGCTACACCTTC. It yields the protein CASSSPGQGMGYGYTF.